In its sample, the clone carrying this T cell receptor beta chain was seen a few times. The sample belongs to a study of cytomegalovirus exposure and HLA in healthy donors. PCR employed 60 Vbeta and 13 Jbeta primers. The data were produced by immunoSEQ multiplex PCR, yet TCRdb's version contains in-frame clones alone and is incomplete. The table records fewer than 200,000 clones, less than 80% of them present only once. The CDR3 consists of 14 residues. From germline, CDR1 is SGHVS and CDR2 FNYEAQ. V was trimmed by 6 bases and J by 3 bases, leaving 12 bases between them. This receptor was taken from a female donor in good health and CMV-seronegative. The source material was PBMCs. The chain employs TRBV7-6 and TRBJ1-5; possibly TRBD1 for D (6 bases). CDR3 residues: CASSLTGINQPQHF. CDR3 DNA sequence: TGTGCCAGCAGTCTTACAGGGATCAATCAGCCCCAGCATTTT.